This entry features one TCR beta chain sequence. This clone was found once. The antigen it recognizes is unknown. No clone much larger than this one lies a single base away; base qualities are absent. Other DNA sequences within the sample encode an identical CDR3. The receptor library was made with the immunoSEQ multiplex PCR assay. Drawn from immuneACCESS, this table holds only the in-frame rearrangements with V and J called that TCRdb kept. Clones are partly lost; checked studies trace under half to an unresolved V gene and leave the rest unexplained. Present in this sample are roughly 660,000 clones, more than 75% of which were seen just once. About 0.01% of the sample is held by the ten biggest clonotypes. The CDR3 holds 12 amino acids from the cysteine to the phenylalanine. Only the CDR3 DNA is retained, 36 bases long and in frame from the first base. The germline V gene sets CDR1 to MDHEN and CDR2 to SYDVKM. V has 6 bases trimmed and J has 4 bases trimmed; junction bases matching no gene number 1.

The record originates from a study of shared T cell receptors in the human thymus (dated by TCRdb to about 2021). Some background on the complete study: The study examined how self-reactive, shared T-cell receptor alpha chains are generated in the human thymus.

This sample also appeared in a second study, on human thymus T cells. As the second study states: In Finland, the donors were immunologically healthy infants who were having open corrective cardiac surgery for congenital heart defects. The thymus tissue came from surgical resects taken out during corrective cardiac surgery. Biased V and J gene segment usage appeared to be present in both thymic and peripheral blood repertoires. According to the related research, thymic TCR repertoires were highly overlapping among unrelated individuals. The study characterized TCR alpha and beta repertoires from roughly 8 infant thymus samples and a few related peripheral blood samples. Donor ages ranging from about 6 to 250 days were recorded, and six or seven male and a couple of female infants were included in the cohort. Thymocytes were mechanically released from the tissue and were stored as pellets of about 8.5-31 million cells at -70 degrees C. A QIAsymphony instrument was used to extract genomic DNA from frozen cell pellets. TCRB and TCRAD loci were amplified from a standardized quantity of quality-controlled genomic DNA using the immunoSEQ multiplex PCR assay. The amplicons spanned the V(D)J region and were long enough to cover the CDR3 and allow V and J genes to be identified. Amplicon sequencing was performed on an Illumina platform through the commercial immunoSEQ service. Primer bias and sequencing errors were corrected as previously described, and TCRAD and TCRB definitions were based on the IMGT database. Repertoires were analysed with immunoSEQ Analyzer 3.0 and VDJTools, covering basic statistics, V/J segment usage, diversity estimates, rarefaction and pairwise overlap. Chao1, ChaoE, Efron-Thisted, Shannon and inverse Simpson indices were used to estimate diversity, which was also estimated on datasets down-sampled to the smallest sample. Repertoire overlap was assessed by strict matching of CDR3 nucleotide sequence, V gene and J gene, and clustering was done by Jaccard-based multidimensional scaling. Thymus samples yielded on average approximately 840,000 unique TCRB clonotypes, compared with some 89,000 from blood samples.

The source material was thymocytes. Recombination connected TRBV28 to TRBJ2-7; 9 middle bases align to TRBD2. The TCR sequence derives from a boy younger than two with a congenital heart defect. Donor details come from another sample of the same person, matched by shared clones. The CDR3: CASSAGGYEQYF. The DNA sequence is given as TGTGCCAGCAGCGCGGGAGGGTACGAGCAGTACTTC.